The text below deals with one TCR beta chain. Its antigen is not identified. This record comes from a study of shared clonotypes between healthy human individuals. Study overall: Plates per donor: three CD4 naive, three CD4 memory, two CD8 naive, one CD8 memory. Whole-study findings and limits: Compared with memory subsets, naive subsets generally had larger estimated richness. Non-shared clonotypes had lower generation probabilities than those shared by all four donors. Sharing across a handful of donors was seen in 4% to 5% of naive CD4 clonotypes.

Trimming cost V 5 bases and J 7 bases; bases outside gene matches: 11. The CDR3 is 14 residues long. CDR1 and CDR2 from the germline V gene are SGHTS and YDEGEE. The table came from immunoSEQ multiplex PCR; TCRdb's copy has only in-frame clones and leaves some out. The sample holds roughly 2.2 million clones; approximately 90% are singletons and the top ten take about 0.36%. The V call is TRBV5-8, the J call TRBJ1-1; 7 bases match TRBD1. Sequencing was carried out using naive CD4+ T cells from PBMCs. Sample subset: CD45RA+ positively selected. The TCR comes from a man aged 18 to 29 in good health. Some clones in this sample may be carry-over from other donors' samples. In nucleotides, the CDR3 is TGTGCCAGCAGAATAGAATACAGGGGAGGTGAAGCTTTCTTT. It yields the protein CASRIEYRGGEAFF.